This TCR beta chain emerged from a study of blood T cell repertoires in COVID-19. The method was immunoSEQ multiplex PCR; TCRdb's version includes in-frame clones alone and lacks a portion of them. The sample yields 60,000 to 70,000 clones, around 85% seen once. This clone occurred once. This CDR3 is 16 amino acids long. Losses at the gene ends were 1 base for V and 2 bases for J; bases not matched to a gene: 5. Germline-derived CDR1 and CDR2 are SEHNR and FQNEAQ (reference sequence). This receptor was obtained from a man aged 45 to 65 with active COVID-19. The chain combines TRBV7-9 with TRBJ1-2; 9 nucleotides agree with TRBD1. The sequenced material came from peripheral blood. For the CDR3, the DNA is TGTGCCAGCAGCTTAGGAGGGGACAGGGTCAACTATGGCTACACCTTC. Residues: CASSLGGDRVNYGYTF.